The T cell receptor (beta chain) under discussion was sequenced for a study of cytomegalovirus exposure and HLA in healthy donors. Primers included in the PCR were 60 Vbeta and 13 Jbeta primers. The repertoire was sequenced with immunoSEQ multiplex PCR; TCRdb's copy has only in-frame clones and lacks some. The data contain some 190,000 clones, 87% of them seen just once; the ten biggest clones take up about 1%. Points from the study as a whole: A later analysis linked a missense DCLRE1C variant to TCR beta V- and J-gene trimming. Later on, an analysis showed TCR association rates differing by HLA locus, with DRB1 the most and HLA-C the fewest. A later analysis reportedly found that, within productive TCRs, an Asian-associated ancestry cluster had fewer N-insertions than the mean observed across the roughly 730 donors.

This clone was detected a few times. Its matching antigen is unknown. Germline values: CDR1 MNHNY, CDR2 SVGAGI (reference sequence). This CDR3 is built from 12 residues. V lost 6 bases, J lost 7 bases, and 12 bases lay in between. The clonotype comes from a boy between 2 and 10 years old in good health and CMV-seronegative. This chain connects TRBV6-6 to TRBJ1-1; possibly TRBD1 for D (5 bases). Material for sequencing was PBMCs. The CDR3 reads CASSQTGYEAFF. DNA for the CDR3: TGTGCCAGCAGCCAAACAGGATATGAAGCTTTCTTT.